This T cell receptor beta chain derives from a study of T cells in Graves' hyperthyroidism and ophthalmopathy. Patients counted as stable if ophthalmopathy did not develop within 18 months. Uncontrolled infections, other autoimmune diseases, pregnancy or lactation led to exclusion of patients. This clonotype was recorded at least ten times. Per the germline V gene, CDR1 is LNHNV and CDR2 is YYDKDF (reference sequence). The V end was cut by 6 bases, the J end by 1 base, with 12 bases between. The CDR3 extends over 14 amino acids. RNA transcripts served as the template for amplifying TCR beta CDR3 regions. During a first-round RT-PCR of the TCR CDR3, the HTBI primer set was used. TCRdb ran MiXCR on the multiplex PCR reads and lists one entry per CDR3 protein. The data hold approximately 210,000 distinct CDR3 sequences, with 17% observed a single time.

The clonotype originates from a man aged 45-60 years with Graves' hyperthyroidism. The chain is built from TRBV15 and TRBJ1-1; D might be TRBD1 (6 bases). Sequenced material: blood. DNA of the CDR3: TGTGCCACCAGTCGCGGACAGTGGAACACTGAAGCTTTCTTT. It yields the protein CATSRGQWNTEAFF. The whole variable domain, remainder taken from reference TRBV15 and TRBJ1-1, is DAMVIQNPRYQVTQFGKPVTLSCSQTLNHNVMYWYQQKSSQAPKLLFHYYDKDFNNEADTPDNFQSRRPNTSFCFLDIRSPGLGDTAMYLCATSRGQWNTEAFFGQGTRLTVV.